The clone carrying this T cell receptor beta chain has just one count. CDR1 LNHDA and CDR2 SQIVND come from the germline V gene (reference sequence). V shed 3 bases and J shed 4 bases, with 11 bases lying between them. The CDR3 has 14 amino acids. The sample comes from a study of shared clonotypes between healthy human individuals. At the level of the study: The donor group consisted of two women and three men, aged 18 to 49.

Measured with immunoSEQ multiplex PCR; TCRdb has only the in-frame clones, and not every one. The sample comprises around 750,000 clones, 74% of which are singletons, and approximately 1.8% rests with the top ten. The source material was memory CD4+ T cells sorted from blood. Subset indicated: CD45RA-negative fraction. The genes are TRBV19 and TRBJ2-3; D possibly corresponds to TRBD2 (5 bases). This clonotype was sampled from a woman under 40 in good health. CDR3 loop: CASSIRLAADTQYF. The CDR3 DNA reads TGTGCCAGTAGTATTCGGCTAGCAGCAGATACGCAGTATTTT.